The rows below give T cell receptor beta chains drawn from one sample of a study of CD4+ T cells in melanoma. The repertoire was sequenced with immunoSEQ multiplex PCR; TCRdb's copy has only in-frame clones and lacks some. The data show 6,000 to 8,500 clones, about 65% seen once. The sequenced material came from cells from a culture (not recorded whether cultured in vitro). Every receptor here comes from a human donor with melanoma. Each CDR3 is given with its conserved first and last residue. The D gene is left open where the match is weak. Size values are once, few and many counts, or a class for expanded clones, and some rows have none.

v_gene	j_gene	d_gene	abundance	CDR3aa	CDR3nt
TRBV12-5	TRBJ2-7	TRBD2	.	CASGLVQWTRLLSSYEQYF	TGTGCTAGTGGTTTGGTACAGTGGACTAGACTTCTATCTAGCTACGAGCAGTACTTC
TRBV7-8	TRBJ1-2	.	.	CASSPETDHYGYTF	TGTGCCAGCAGCCCAGAGACAGATCACTATGGCTACACCTTC
TRBV2	TRBJ2-7	.	.	CASRLETGKYEQYF	TGTGCCAGCAGGTTGGAGACAGGTAAATACGAGCAGTACTTC
TRBV5-1	TRBJ2-4	TRBD2	.	CASSLSSGGVNIQYF	TGCGCCAGCAGCTTGTCCAGCGGGGGGGTAAACATTCAGTACTTC
TRBV7-9	TRBJ1-1	.	.	CASSLPQGYTEAFF	TGTGCCAGCAGCTTACCTCAGGGATACACTGAAGCTTTCTTT
TRBV5-6	TRBJ1-2	.	.	CASSHPGHLGFTF	TGTGCCAGCAGCCATCCGGGACACCTTGGGTTCACCTTC
TRBV7-2	TRBJ2-1	.	.	CASRPLTVEQFF	TGTGCCAGCAGACCCCTCACGGTAGAGCAGTTCTTC
TRBV7-6	TRBJ2-3	TRBD2	.	CASSSDSRGTQYF	TGTGCCAGCAGCTCGGACTCGCGGGGGACGCAGTATTTT
TRBV7-2	TRBJ1-5	.	few	CASSLGPSYSNQPQHF	TGTGCCAGCAGCTTAGGACCGAGCTATAGCAATCAGCCCCAGCATTTT
TRBV11-3	TRBJ2-3	.	.	CASSLNGGAADTQYF	TGTGCCAGCAGCTTAAACGGGGGAGCAGCAGATACGCAGTATTTT
TRBV27	TRBJ1-3	.	.	CASSLAGGVGNTIYF	TGTGCCAGCAGTTTAGCGGGGGGAGTTGGAAACACCATATATTTT
TRBV30	TRBJ2-7	TRBD1	.	CAWTGQDYYEQYF	TGTGCCTGGACCGGACAGGATTACTACGAGCAGTACTTC
TRBV18	TRBJ1-2	.	.	CASSPTPGSDYGYTF	TGTGCCAGCTCACCCACTCCGGGGTCGGACTATGGCTACACCTTC
TRBV19	TRBJ1-2	.	.	CASTSPYLNYGYTF	TGTGCCAGTACCTCACCCTATCTTAACTATGGCTACACCTTC
TRBV2	TRBJ1-4	TRBD1	once	CASREDRGSNEKLFF	TGTGCCAGCAGGGAAGACAGGGGTTCTAATGAAAAACTGTTTTTT
TRBV12-5	TRBJ2-1	.	.	CASGMGQSSYNEQFF	TGTGCTAGTGGAATGGGTCAGAGCTCCTACAATGAGCAGTTCTTC
TRBV9	TRBJ2-7	.	.	CASSVSWVNHEQYF	TGTGCCAGCAGCGTCTCCTGGGTTAACCACGAGCAGTACTTC
TRBV7-2	TRBJ2-5	.	.	CASSSGRGETQYF	TGTGCCAGCAGCTCAGGGCGTGGGGAGACCCAGTACTTC
TRBV3-1/TRBV3-2	TRBJ1-5	.	.	CASSQGGSNQPQHF	TGTGCCAGCAGCCAAGGAGGTAGCAATCAGCCCCAGCATTTT
TRBV5-1	TRBJ2-7	.	.	CASSLGGGHYEQYF	TGCGCCAGCAGCCTGGGGGGAGGCCACTACGAGCAGTACTTC
TRBV5-5	TRBJ2-1	.	.	CASSLARAGEYYEQFF	TGTGCCAGCAGCTTGGCCAGGGCAGGGGAATACTATGAGCAGTTCTTC
TRBV27	TRBJ2-7	TRBD1	.	CASSLLGQRYF	TGTGCCAGCAGTTTATTGGGACAGAGGTACTTC
TRBV12-3/TRBV12-4	TRBJ1-4	.	few	CASSLGAEKLFF	TGTGCCAGCAGTTTAGGGGCTGAAAAACTGTTTTTT
TRBV9	TRBJ2-3	.	medium-sized	CASSAQTGDSPTDTQYF	TGTGCCAGCAGCGCCCAAACAGGTGATAGTCCCACAGATACGCAGTATTTT
TRBV13	TRBJ2-1	.	once	CASSGSTYNEQFF	TGTGCCAGCTCAGGGTCCACCTACAATGAGCAGTTCTTC
TRBV7-2	TRBJ1-2	.	.	CASSIKTSNYGYTF	TGTGCCAGCAGCATCAAGACAAGTAACTATGGCTACACCTTC
TRBV28	TRBJ1-5	.	.	CASSQGGFSQPQHF	TGTGCCAGCAGTCAAGGGGGTTTTAGTCAGCCCCAGCATTTT
TRBV9	TRBJ1-3	.	.	CASSGNTIYF	TGTGCCAGCTCTGGAAACACCATATATTTT
TRBV19	TRBJ2-2	.	.	CASSIRELPGELFF	TGTGCCAGTAGTATACGGGAGTTACCCGGGGAGCTGTTTTTT
TRBV9	TRBJ2-3	TRBD2	few	CASSGGGGTDTQYF	TGTGCCAGCAGCGGGGGGGGTGGGACAGATACGCAGTATTTT
TRBV28	TRBJ2-7	.	.	CASSTPGGSSEQYF	TGTGCCAGCAGTACCCCCGGCGGTTCCAGCGAGCAGTACTTC
TRBV2	TRBJ1-1	.	.	CASSGPGGAEAFF	TGTGCCAGCAGTGGCCCTGGGGGTGCTGAAGCTTTCTTT
TRBV9	TRBJ2-1	TRBD2	hyperexpanded	CASSVEGLAANEQFF	TGTGCCAGCAGCGTAGAGGGACTAGCAGCGAATGAGCAGTTCTTC
TRBV4-3	TRBJ2-3	TRBD2	.	CASSQAAGGAQYF	TGCGCCAGCAGCCAAGCAGCGGGGGGGGCGCAGTATTTT
TRBV27	TRBJ1-1	.	few	CASSFSPGRTEAFF	TGTGCCAGCAGTTTTTCCCCGGGTCGGACTGAAGCTTTCTTT
TRBV5-1	TRBJ1-1	.	.	CASKLNTEAFF	TGCGCCAGTAAACTGAACACTGAAGCTTTCTTT
TRBV6-5	TRBJ2-2	.	.	CASSYSEGTGELFF	TGTGCCAGCAGTTACTCAGAGGGCACCGGGGAGCTGTTTTTT
TRBV5-6	TRBJ1-1	.	once	CASSSGLEAFF	TGTGCCAGCAGCTCGGGACTTGAAGCTTTCTTT
TRBV18	TRBJ1-6	.	.	CASSPVTAARNSPLHF	TGTGCCAGCTCACCAGTAACCGCCGCCCGGAATTCACCCCTCCACTTT
TRBV6-2/TRBV6-3	TRBJ1-3	TRBD1	.	CASSLGQGLYF	TGTGCCAGCAGTTTGGGACAGGGATTATATTTT
TRBV28	TRBJ1-5	.	.	CASTGGRVNQPQHF	TGTGCCAGCACCGGGGGCAGGGTTAATCAGCCCCAGCATTTT
TRBV6-2/TRBV6-3	TRBJ2-1	TRBD2	.	CASSSSGGAGEQFF	TGTGCCAGCAGTTCAAGCGGGGGGGCCGGAGAGCAGTTCTTC
TRBV19	TRBJ1-5	TRBD1	.	CASRILQGAYSNQPQHF	TGTGCCAGTAGGATATTGCAGGGGGCCTATAGCAATCAGCCCCAGCATTTT
TRBV5-8	TRBJ1-5	.	.	CASSLGPHQPQHF	TGTGCCAGCAGCTTGGGACCTCATCAGCCCCAGCATTTT
TRBV5-6	TRBJ1-4	.	.	CASSFRVNEKLFF	TGTGCCAGCAGCTTCAGGGTTAATGAAAAACTGTTTTTT
TRBV19	TRBJ2-7	.	.	CASSIDRGGLSEQYF	TGTGCCAGTAGTATAGATCGTGGCGGACTGTCCGAGCAGTACTTC
TRBV6-2/TRBV6-3	TRBJ2-7	TRBD1	once	CASSAPGQGSYEQYF	TGTGCCAGCAGTGCACCGGGACAGGGGTCCTACGAGCAGTACTTC